Shown below are 27 T cell receptor beta chains from a single sample sequenced in a study of spatial heterogeneity in lung cancer. The time point was: sample taken at primary tumor resection. Unsorted whole RNA of tumor, nontumor lung or frozen PBMC was sequenced. TCRdb passed the 5' RACE reads through MiXCR, listing each CDR3 protein once. The table includes some 87,000 distinct CDR3 sequences, roughly 10% detected once. The sequences come from PBMCs, collected at surgery. These TCRs come from a male donor with early-stage non-small cell lung cancer.

This clonotype was seen repeatedly, ten times or more. V usage is TRBV7-8 and J usage is TRBJ2-7; 8 nucleotides match TRBD2. Per germline, CDR1 SGHVS and CDR2 FQNEAQ. CDR3 length equals 15 residues. Germline trimming cut 5 bases from V and 4 bases from J; bases unmatched to any gene: 10. The CDR3 DNA follows: TGTGCCAGCAGCCTCTGGGCGGGGGGCGAATACGAGCAGTACTTC. This gives the protein CASSLWAGGEYEQYF. The variable domain in full, with the rest retrieved from reference TRBV7-8 and TRBJ2-7, is GAGVSQSPRYKVAKRGQDVALRCDPISGHVSLFWYQQALGQGPEFLTYFQNEAQLDKSGLPSDRFFAERPEGSVSTLKIQRTQQEDSAVYLCASSLWAGGEYEQYFGPGTRLTVT.

This clonotype was seen ten or more times. The chain links TRBV6-6 to TRBJ2-1, with TRBD2 matching over 11 bases. Germline loops: CDR1 MNHNY, CDR2 SVGAGI (reference sequence). The V segment lost 7 bases and the J segment 12 bases; nucleotides outside the gene matches: 5. This CDR3 has 12 amino acids. This CDR3 reads CASKLAGVGQFF. In DNA, the CDR3 is TGTGCCAGCAAACTAGCGGGAGTCGGGCAGTTCTTC.

This chain uses TRBV6-2 or TRBV6-3 with TRBJ2-5, with 14 bases fitting TRBD2. The V segment lost 2 bases and the J segment 1 base; nucleotides outside the gene matches: 6. There are 18 residues in the CDR3. Germline CDR1 and CDR2: MNHEY and SVGEGT. The CDR3 region has the DNA TGTGCCAGCAGTTACCGGACTAGCGGGGGGCCAGGCCAAGAGACCCAGTACTTC. It translates to CASSYRTSGGPGQETQYF.

The gene calls are TRBV10-3 and TRBJ2-5, with D perhaps TRBD1 (5 bases). V lost 3 bases to trimming and J lost 5 bases, with 13 bases between them. The CDR3 is made up of 14 amino acids. The germline CDR1 and CDR2 sequences are ENHRY and SYGVKD. CDR3 residues: CAISDSRAGETQYF. The CDR3 DNA reads TGTGCCATCAGTGATTCTAGGGCAGGGGAGACCCAGTACTTC.

This clonotype was detected ten times or more. The rearrangement joins TRBV30 to TRBJ2-7; TRBD1 aligns across 8 bases. The germline gives CDR1 GTSNPN, CDR2 SVGIG (reference sequence). This CDR3 comprises 13 residues. The J segment lost 3 bases and the V segment lost 2 bases, leaving 3 bases of the junction unmatched. The CDR3 spells CAWSLGTGYEQYF. CDR3 bases: TGTGCCTGGAGTTTGGGGACAGGCTACGAGCAGTACTTC.

The rearrangement links TRBV4-3 to TRBJ1-6; unclear D gene. From germline, CDR1 is LGHNA and CDR2 YSLEER. CDR3 size: 15 residues. Trimming pared 0 bases from V and 10 bases from J, leaving 13 bases between. The CDR3 region has the DNA TGCGCCAGCAGCCAAGATGATATGGGAGGGTCACCCCTCCACTTT. Encoded protein: CASSQDDMGGSPLHF.

V and J are TRBV28 and TRBJ2-6, with TRBD1 identical over 7 bases. Unmatched junction bases numbered 4, after V lost 8 bases and J lost 0 bases. The CDR3 is 15 amino acids. Germline CDR1 is MDHEN and CDR2 is SYDVKM. The CDR3 coding sequence is TGTGCCAGCGCCGCAGGGGGCTCTGGGGCCAACGTCCTGACTTTC. Encoded protein: CASAAGGSGANVLTF.

Details on this clonotype: A single base separates this from a much larger clone, so it may be a read error. The chain joins TRBV11-1 to TRBJ2-2, with D possibly being TRBD1 or TRBD2 (5 bases each). Germline values: CDR1 SGHAT, CDR2 FQDESV (reference sequence). This CDR3 contains 14 residues. Trimming removed 4 bases at V and 6 bases at J, with 12 bases between. Here the CDR3 reads CASSWGSSAGELFF. Written as DNA, the CDR3 is TGTGCCAGCAGCTGGGGGAGCTCCGCCGGGGAGCTGTTTTTT.

The rearrangement joins TRBV2 to TRBJ2-2; D gene unclear. The CDR3 runs 15 residues. Trimming stripped 2 bases from V and 1 base from J, with 8 bases between. The V gene's germline CDR1 is SNHLY and CDR2 FYNNEI. The CDR3 DNA follows: TGTGCCAGCAGTGAATCGACGGGGAACACCGGGGAGCTGTTTTTT. Its translation is CASSESTGNTGELFF.

The V call is TRBV6-5, the J call TRBJ1-2; 9 bases are shared with TRBD1. The length of the CDR3 is 17 residues. From germline, CDR1 is MNHEY and CDR2 SVGAGI. J lost 7 bases, V lost 0 bases, and 12 bases had no gene match. The CDR3 loop reads CASSYSSLGTGRAGYTF. The CDR3 nucleotides are TGTGCCAGCAGTTACTCGTCACTCGGGACAGGGCGGGCTGGCTACACCTTC.

This clonotype was observed a handful of times. The chain has TRBV28 and TRBJ2-3; 10 positions agree with TRBD1. The CDR3 is 14 amino acids. Germline V gives CDR1 MDHEN, CDR2 SYDVKM. The trim removed 4 bases at V and 5 bases at J, leaving 3 bases unmatched. The CDR3 is CASSSDRGVDTQYF. CDR3 sequence (DNA): TGTGCCAGCAGTTCGGACAGGGGGGTAGATACGCAGTATTTT.

This clonotype was found many times. The V gene is TRBV4-2, the J gene TRBJ1-4; the match to TRBD1 covers 11 bases. V gave up 3 bases and J gave up 7 bases; unmatched junction bases: 1. This CDR3 is 14 amino acids long. The V gene's germline CDR1 is LGHNA and CDR2 YNFKEQ. CDR3: CASSQGTGGEKLFF. CDR3 in DNA: TGTGCCAGCAGCCAGGGGACAGGGGGTGAAAAACTGTTTTTT.

V usage is TRBV2 and J usage is TRBJ2-3; no firm D call. V was shortened by 6 bases and J by 3 bases, with 13 bases between the two germline ends. Germline CDR1 is SNHLY and CDR2 is FYNNEI. CDR3 length: 14 amino acids. The CDR3 coding sequence is TGTGCCAGCAGACCATCCTTGGGAACAGATACGCAGTATTTT. It yields the protein CASRPSLGTDTQYF.

There are a few counts of this clonotype. The V gene is TRBV5-1, the J gene TRBJ1-2; 9 nucleotides line up with TRBD1. V was pared by 4 bases and J by 3 bases, with 7 bases of the junction left unmatched. CDR1 SGHRS and CDR2 YFSETQ come from the germline V gene. CDR3 length: 15 residues. The CDR3 DNA follows: TGCGCCAGCAGCACGACAGGGGGGAAGGACTATGGCTACACCTTC. Amino acid sequence: CASSTTGGKDYGYTF.

The genes are TRBV5-1 and TRBJ1-2, with 12 positions matching TRBD1. The ends lost 6 bases at V and 5 bases at J; junction bases unmatched: 8. The germline V gene has CDR1 SGHRS and CDR2 YFSETQ. The CDR3 is 15 residues long. Written as DNA, the CDR3 is TGCGCCAGCACGGCGGGGACAGGGGGCATGTATGGCTACACCTTC. This sequence encodes CASTAGTGGMYGYTF.

This clonotype was counted many times. V usage is TRBV9 and J usage is TRBJ2-3; unclear D gene. V was shortened by 0 bases and J by 8 bases, with 4 bases between the two germline ends. Germline values: CDR1 SGDLS, CDR2 YYNGEE. The CDR3 has 11 residues. CDR3 sequence: CASSVEGTQYF. Here the CDR3 DNA reads TGTGCCAGCAGCGTAGAGGGTACGCAGTATTTT.

The sample holds a few counts of this clonotype. The rearrangement joins TRBV7-2 to TRBJ2-2; the D gene is possibly TRBD1 (6 bases). CDR1 SGHTA and CDR2 FQGNSA come from the germline V gene. The V end was cut by 2 bases, the J end by 6 bases, with 10 bases between. This CDR3 is 14 amino acids long. The CDR3 is CASSLQGLAGELFF. The CDR3 DNA follows: TGTGCCAGCAGCTTACAGGGGCTAGCCGGGGAGCTGTTTTTT.

The chain employs TRBV25-1 and TRBJ2-7, with 9 bases that match TRBD1. The CDR3 extends over 14 amino acids. J lost 5 bases, V lost 1 base, and 3 bases had no gene match. Per the germline V gene, CDR1 is MGHDK and CDR2 is SYGVNS. The CDR3 protein is CASSESGDRDEQYF. DNA of the CDR3: TGTGCCAGCAGTGAATCCGGGGACAGGGACGAGCAGTACTTC.

This clonotype was recorded a few times. This chain joins TRBV24-1 and TRBJ1-1, with TRBD1 matching over 8 bases. The CDR3 is made up of 15 amino acids. Losses at the gene ends were 5 bases for V and 4 bases for J; bases not matched to a gene: 8. Germline V CDR1 and CDR2: KGHDR, SFDVKD. In DNA, the CDR3 is TGTGCCACCAGTGCCTCGGACAGGGTTGGCACTGAAGCTTTCTTT. It encodes CATSASDRVGTEAFF.

This clonotype was counted many times. This rearrangement joins TRBV9 to TRBJ2-3, with D perhaps TRBD1 (6 bases). The germline V gene encodes CDR1 SGDLS and CDR2 YYNGEE. The CDR3 runs 14 residues. Trimming shortened V by 3 bases and J by 4 bases, and 12 bases separated the two germline ends. CDR3 sequence: CASSDRVSSDTQYF. CDR3 DNA: TGTGCCAGCAGCGACAGGGTTAGTTCAGATACGCAGTATTTT.

This chain uses TRBV5-1 with TRBJ2-1, with 9 bases fitting TRBD2. CDR1 is SGHRS and CDR2 is YFSETQ in the germline V gene. J was trimmed by 9 bases and V by 1 base; bases with no gene match: 8. This CDR3 region has 15 residues. The CDR3 here is CASSLLNLSGGEQFF. CDR3 sequence (DNA): TGCGCCAGCAGCTTGCTCAATCTTAGCGGGGGTGAGCAGTTCTTC. Looking up the rest from reference TRBV5-1 and TRBJ2-1 gives the full variable domain: KAGVTQTPRYLIKTRGQQVTLSCSPISGHRSVSWYQQTPGQGLQFLFEYFSETQRNKGNFPGRFSGRQFSNSRSEMNVSTLELGDSALYLCASSLLNLSGGEQFFGPGTRLTVL.

This clonotype came up many times. The genes are TRBV18 and TRBJ2-7, with 15 positions matching TRBD2. The germline V gene has CDR1 KGHSH and CDR2 LQKENI. V lost 2 bases to trimming and J lost 1 base; unmatched junction nucleotides: 3. The CDR3 is 17 residues long. CDR3 amino acids: CASSPGLAGGFSYEQYF. CDR3 in DNA: TGTGCCAGCTCACCAGGACTAGCGGGAGGGTTTTCCTACGAGCAGTACTTC.

Ten or more counts support this clonotype. V usage is TRBV7-3 and J usage is TRBJ2-5, with D possibly being TRBD2 (6 bases). Trimming left V 4 bases short and J 3 bases short, with 9 bases between. Germline values: CDR1 SGHTA, CDR2 FQGTGA. The CDR3 runs 13 residues. The CDR3: CASSSGLKETQYF. CDR3 DNA: TGTGCCAGCAGCTCGGGACTGAAAGAGACCCAGTACTTC.

The chain carries TRBV7-9 and TRBJ2-7; TRBD1 agrees at 8 bases. Germline V lookup: CDR1 SEHNR, CDR2 FQNEAQ (reference sequence). The V gene end was trimmed by 3 bases and the J gene end by 5 bases; junction bases not matched to a gene: 6. The CDR3 runs to 14 residues. For the CDR3, the DNA is TGTGCCAGCAGCTTTAGGGCAGGGGGCAACGAGCAGTACTTC. Amino acids: CASSFRAGGNEQYF.

This clonotype showed up just a few times. The chain combines TRBV30 with TRBJ2-6; 11 nucleotides match TRBD1. This CDR3 has 17 amino acids. V lost 2 bases to trimming and J lost 1 base; unmatched junction nucleotides: 4. The germline V gene has CDR1 GTSNPN and CDR2 SVGIG (reference sequence). CDR3 protein: CAWSRGTGGSGANVLTF. The CDR3 DNA reads as TGTGCCTGGAGTAGGGGGACAGGGGGGTCTGGGGCCAACGTCCTGACTTTC.

At least ten counts were recorded for this clonotype. This chain links TRBV5-1 with TRBJ1-1; D is perhaps TRBD1 (6 bases). The germline gives CDR1 SGHRS, CDR2 YFSETQ. Between the trimmed V and J ends, which lost 4 bases and 1 base, there was a span of 14 bases. This CDR3 is 15 amino acids long. This chain's CDR3 is CASSKGQSGNTEAFF. The CDR3 DNA follows: TGCGCCAGCAGCAAAGGACAGTCCGGGAACACTGAAGCTTTCTTT. The full variable domain, rest sourced from reference TRBV5-1 and TRBJ1-1, is KAGVTQTPRYLIKTRGQQVTLSCSPISGHRSVSWYQQTPGQGLQFLFEYFSETQRNKGNFPGRFSGRQFSNSRSEMNVSTLELGDSALYLCASSKGQSGNTEAFFGQGTRLTVV.

This clonotype was seen repeatedly, ten times or more. V gene TRBV28 combines with J gene TRBJ2-7; TRBD2 agrees at 7 bases. The length of the CDR3 is 15 residues. V was pared by 5 bases and J by 1 base, with 8 bases of the junction left unmatched. CDR1 MDHEN and CDR2 SYDVKM come from the germline V gene. The CDR3 here is CASSRRGGGSYEQYF. CDR3 coding DNA: TGTGCCAGCAGTCGTCGGGGCGGGGGTTCCTACGAGCAGTACTTC.